The T cell receptor beta chain under discussion was sequenced for a study of lymphopenia after photon versus proton radiotherapy. The table came from immunoSEQ multiplex PCR; TCRdb's copy has only in-frame clones and leaves some out. The table has roughly 45,000 clones, roughly 85% seen once. The V and J ends lost 4 bases and 1 base, in that order; junction bases with no gene match: 11. The CDR3 runs to 16 residues. Germline V gives CDR1 SGHRS, CDR2 YFSETQ. The sample here was peripheral blood, taken from a patient treated with photon-based radiotherapy. V gene TRBV5-1 combines with J gene TRBJ2-7; 7 bases are shared with TRBD2. This receptor was obtained from a man aged 35-49 years with gastric cancer. CDR3: CASSPVFGEGSYEQYF. The CDR3 DNA sequence: TGCGCCAGCAGCCCGGTTTTTGGGGAGGGTTCCTACGAGCAGTACTTC. The full variable domain, rest sourced from reference TRBV5-1 and TRBJ2-7, is KAGVTQTPRYLIKTRGQQVTLSCSPISGHRSVSWYQQTPGQGLQFLFEYFSETQRNKGNFPGRFSGRQFSNSRSEMNVSTLELGDSALYLCASSPVFGEGSYEQYFGPGTRLTVT.